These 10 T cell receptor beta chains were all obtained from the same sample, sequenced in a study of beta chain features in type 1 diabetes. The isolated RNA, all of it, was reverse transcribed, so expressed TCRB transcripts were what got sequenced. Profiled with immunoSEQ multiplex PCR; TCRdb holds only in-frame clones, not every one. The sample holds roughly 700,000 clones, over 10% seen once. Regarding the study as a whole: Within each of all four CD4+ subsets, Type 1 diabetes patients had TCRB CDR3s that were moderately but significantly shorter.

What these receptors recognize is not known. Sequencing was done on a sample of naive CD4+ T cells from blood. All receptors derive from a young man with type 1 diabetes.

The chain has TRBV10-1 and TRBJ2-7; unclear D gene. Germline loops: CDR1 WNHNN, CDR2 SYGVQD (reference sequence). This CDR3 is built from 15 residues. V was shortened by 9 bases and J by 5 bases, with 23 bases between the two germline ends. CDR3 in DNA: TGCGCCAGTAGAGAAGGGAATCTCGAGACGGACGAGCAGTACTTC. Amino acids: CASREGNLETDEQYF.

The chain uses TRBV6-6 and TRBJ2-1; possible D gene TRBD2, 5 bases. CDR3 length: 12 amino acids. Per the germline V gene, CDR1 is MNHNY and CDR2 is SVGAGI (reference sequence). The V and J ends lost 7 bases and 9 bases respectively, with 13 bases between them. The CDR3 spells CASMNVGSEQFF. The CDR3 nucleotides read TGTGCCAGCATGAACGTAGGGAGTGAGCAGTTCTTC.

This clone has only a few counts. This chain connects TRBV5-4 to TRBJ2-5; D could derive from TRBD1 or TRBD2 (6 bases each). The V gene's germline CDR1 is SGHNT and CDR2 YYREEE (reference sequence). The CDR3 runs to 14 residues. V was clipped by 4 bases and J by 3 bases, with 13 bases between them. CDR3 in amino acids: CASSPGGGEETQYF. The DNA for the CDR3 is TGTGCCAGCAGCCCCGGGGGCGGGGAAGAGACCCAGTACTTC.

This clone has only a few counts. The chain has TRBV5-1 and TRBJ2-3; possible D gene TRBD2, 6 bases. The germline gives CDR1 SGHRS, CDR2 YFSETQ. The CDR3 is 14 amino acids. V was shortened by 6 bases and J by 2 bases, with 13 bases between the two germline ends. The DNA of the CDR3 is TGCGCCAGCAATATTCGGGACTCCACAGATACGCAGTATTTT. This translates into CASNIRDSTDTQYF.

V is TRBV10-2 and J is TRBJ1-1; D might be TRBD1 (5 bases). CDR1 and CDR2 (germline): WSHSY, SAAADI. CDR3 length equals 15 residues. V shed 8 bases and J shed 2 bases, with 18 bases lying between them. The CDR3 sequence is CASGQPGDVNTEAFF. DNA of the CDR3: TGCGCCAGCGGACAACCGGGAGACGTAAACACTGAAGCTTTCTTT.

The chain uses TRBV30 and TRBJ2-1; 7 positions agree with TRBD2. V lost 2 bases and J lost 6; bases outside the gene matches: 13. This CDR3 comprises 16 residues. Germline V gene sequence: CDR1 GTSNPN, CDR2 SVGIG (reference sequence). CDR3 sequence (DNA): TGTGCCTGGAGTTCCCCGGGGAGGGCGGGGCTCAATGAGCAGTTCTTC. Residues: CAWSSPGRAGLNEQFF.

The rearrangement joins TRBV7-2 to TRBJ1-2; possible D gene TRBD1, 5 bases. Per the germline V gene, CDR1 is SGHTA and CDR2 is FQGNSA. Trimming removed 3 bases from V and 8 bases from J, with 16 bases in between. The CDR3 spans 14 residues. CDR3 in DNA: TGTGCCAGCAGCTTTAGACAGCAACATAGGGGCTACACCTTC. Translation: CASSFRQQHRGYTF.

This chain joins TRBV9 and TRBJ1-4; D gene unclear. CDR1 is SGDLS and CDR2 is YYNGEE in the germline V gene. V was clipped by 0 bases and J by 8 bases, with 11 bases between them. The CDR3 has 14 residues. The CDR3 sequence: CASSVGTPREKLFF. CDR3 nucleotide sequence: TGTGCCAGCAGCGTAGGGACTCCGAGGGAAAAACTGTTTTTT. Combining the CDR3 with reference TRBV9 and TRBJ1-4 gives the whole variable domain DSGVTQTPKHLITATGQRVTLRCSPRSGDLSVYWYQQSLDQGLQFLIQYYNGEERAKGNILERFSAQQFPDLHSELNLSSLELGDSALYFCASSVGTPREKLFFGSGTQLSVL.

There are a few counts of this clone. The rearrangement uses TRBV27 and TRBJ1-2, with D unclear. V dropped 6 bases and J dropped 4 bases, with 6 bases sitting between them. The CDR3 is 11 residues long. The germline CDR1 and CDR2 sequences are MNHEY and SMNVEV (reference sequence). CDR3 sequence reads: CASRASYGYTF. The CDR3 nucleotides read TGTGCCAGCAGGGCAAGCTATGGCTACACCTTC.

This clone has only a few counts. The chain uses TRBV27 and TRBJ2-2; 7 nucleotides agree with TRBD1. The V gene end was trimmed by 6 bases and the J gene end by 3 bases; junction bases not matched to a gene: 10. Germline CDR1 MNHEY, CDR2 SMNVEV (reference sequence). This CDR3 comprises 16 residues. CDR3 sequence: CASSPHRGWDTGELFF. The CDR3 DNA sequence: TGTGCCAGCAGCCCACACAGGGGATGGGACACCGGGGAGCTGTTTTTT.